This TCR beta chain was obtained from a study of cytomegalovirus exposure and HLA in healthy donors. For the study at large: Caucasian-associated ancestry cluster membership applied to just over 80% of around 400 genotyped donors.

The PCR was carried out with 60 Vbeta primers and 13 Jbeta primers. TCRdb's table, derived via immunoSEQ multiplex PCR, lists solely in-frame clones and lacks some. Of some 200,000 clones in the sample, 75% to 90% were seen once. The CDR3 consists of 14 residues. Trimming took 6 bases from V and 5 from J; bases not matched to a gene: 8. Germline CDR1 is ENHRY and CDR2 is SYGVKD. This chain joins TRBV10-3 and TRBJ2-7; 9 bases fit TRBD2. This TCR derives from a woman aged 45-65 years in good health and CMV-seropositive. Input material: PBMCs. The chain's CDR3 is CAIRPSGAVDEQYF. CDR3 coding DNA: TGTGCCATCAGACCTAGCGGGGCGGTCGACGAGCAGTACTTC.